These 10 T cell receptor beta chains were all obtained from the same sample, sequenced in a study of response to subunit inactivated influenza vaccine. One entry per CDR3 protein results from TCRdb running MiXCR on the RT-PCR reads. The sample includes 500,000 or so distinct CDR3 sequences, 16% of them seen just once. The specimen was CD4+ T cells sorted from PBMCs, collected roughly 24 months after vaccination. The receptors were sampled from a man between 50 and 70 years old who received an inactivated influenza vaccine.

This clonotype was detected many times. The chain joins TRBV4-2 to TRBJ2-3; TRBD2 agrees at 9 bases. The CDR3 extends over 16 amino acids. Germline loops: CDR1 LGHNA, CDR2 YNFKEQ. J was trimmed by 3 bases and V by 0 bases; bases with no gene match: 4. The CDR3 region is CASSQDGGLATDTQYF. The CDR3 region has the DNA TGTGCCAGCAGCCAAGATGGGGGACTAGCTACAGATACGCAGTATTTT.

This clonotype was seen more than once but under ten times. The chain joins TRBV12-3 or TRBV12-4 to TRBJ2-1; 8 bases are shared with TRBD1. Trimming removed 6 bases from V and 0 bases from J; junction bases left unmatched: 4. The CDR3 is 15 residues long. The DNA of the CDR3 is TGTGCCAGCAGACTAGGACAGGGCTCCTACAATGAGCAGTTCTTC. It encodes CASRLGQGSYNEQFF.

This clonotype was seen a few times. The V gene is TRBV27, the J gene TRBJ1-1; weak D call: TRBD1 (5 bases). Trimming removed 5 bases at V and 1 base at J, with 11 bases between. Germline values: CDR1 MNHEY, CDR2 SMNVEV (reference sequence). The CDR3 has 14 residues. In DNA, the CDR3 is TGTGCCAGCAGTAGGCCGGGGGGGAACACTGAAGCTTTCTTT. Its translation: CASSRPGGNTEAFF.

The genes are TRBV7-9 and TRBJ1-2; no definite D call. The CDR3 extends over 15 amino acids. Trimming pared 2 bases from V and 0 bases from J, leaving 10 bases between. Germline loops: CDR1 SEHNR, CDR2 FQNEAQ (reference sequence). CDR3: CASSLPGRPNYGYTF. As DNA, the CDR3 is TGTGCCAGCAGCTTACCTGGCAGACCTAACTATGGCTACACCTTC.

The rearrangement uses TRBV11-2 and TRBJ2-5, with 8 bases matching TRBD2. Trimming took 0 bases from V and 5 from J; bases not matched to a gene: 11. CDR1 SGHAT and CDR2 FQNNGV come from the germline V gene. The CDR3 is made up of 17 amino acids. CDR3 loop: CASSLERPGLGRETQYF. CDR3 in DNA: TGTGCCAGCAGCTTAGAACGGCCGGGACTAGGGCGGGAGACCCAGTACTTC.

This sequence joins TRBV4-3 and TRBJ1-3; possible D gene TRBD1, 6 bases. V lost 0 bases and J lost 4, with 10 bases in between. This CDR3 has 15 amino acids. Germline V gene data show CDR1 as LGHNA and CDR2 as YSLEER. The CDR3 sequence is CASSQDYTGGNTIYF. The CDR3 bases are TGCGCCAGCAGCCAAGATTACACAGGGGGAAACACCATATATTTT.

This clonotype was detected ten times or more. This sequence joins TRBV25-1 and TRBJ1-2, with D uncertain. Germline CDR1 MGHDK, CDR2 SYGVNS. V lost 2 bases, J lost 3 bases, and 7 bases lay in between. This CDR3 spans 13 amino acids. The CDR3 bases are TGTGCCAGCAGTGAAGTATCGGACTATGGCTACACCTTC. Translating gives CASSEVSDYGYTF.

This clonotype was observed a few times. The chain has TRBV5-1 and TRBJ2-1, with 11 bases that match TRBD2. J gave up 0 bases and V 0 bases, and 8 bases lay outside the gene matches. The germline V gene has CDR1 SGHRS and CDR2 YFSETQ. This CDR3 is 19 amino acids long. The CDR3 bases are TGCGCCAGCAGCTTGGGACTAGCGGGGACTCTCCGCTCCTACAATGAGCAGTTCTTC. This sequence encodes CASSLGLAGTLRSYNEQFF.

This clonotype occurred once. The V and J genes are TRBV7-2 and TRBJ2-1; no clear D. Trimming left V 0 bases short and J 5 bases short, with 11 bases between. This CDR3 region has 15 residues. CDR1 and CDR2 (germline): SGHTA, FQGNSA. The CDR3 nucleotides are TGTGCCAGCAGCTTAGCGGGTCTTGGTAACAATGAGCAGTTCTTC. It yields the protein CASSLAGLGNNEQFF.

The chain has TRBV12-3 or TRBV12-4 and TRBJ2-5; 11 bases are shared with TRBD2. V gave up 3 bases and J gave up 3 bases; unmatched junction bases: 6. CDR3 size: 16 residues. CDR3 region: CASSLIAGGLEETQYF. The CDR3 DNA reads TGTGCCAGCAGTTTGATAGCGGGGGGGCTTGAAGAGACCCAGTACTTC.